The T cell receptor (beta chain) under discussion was sequenced for a study of T cell responses to AZD1222 COVID-19 vaccine. The data were produced by immunoSEQ multiplex PCR, yet TCRdb's version contains in-frame clones alone and is incomplete. The sample contains 20,000 to 30,000 clones, about 88% of which appear only once. This clone was counted between two and nine times. The CDR3 has 16 residues. Per germline, CDR1 SGDLS and CDR2 YYNGEE. V shed 3 bases and J 5 bases; nucleotides not matched to a gene: 11. The material sequenced was peripheral blood, taken 28 days after the second AZD1222 dose. The sequence came from an adult who received the AZD1222 COVID-19 vaccine. The chain has TRBV9 and TRBJ2-5; TRBD1 agrees at 9 bases. CDR3 in amino acids: CASSGGTGKTWETQYF. Here the CDR3 DNA reads TGTGCCAGCAGCGGCGGGACAGGGAAAACTTGGGAGACCCAGTACTTC. Full variable domain (missing parts from reference TRBV9 and TRBJ2-5): DSGVTQTPKHLITATGQRVTLRCSPRSGDLSVYWYQQSLDQGLQFLIQYYNGEERAKGNILERFSAQQFPDLHSELNLSSLELGDSALYFCASSGGTGKTWETQYFGPGTRLLVL.